This entry lists 18 T cell receptor beta chains sequenced from one sample in a study of blood T cell repertoires in COVID-19. Profiling relied on immunoSEQ multiplex PCR, and the TCRdb table lists in-frame clones only, not all of them. The sample lists around 200,000 clones; around 83% were seen once. The sample was peripheral blood. These receptors were taken from a man aged 50-60 years with active or convalescent COVID-19.

This clone was observed many times. V gene TRBV9 combines with J gene TRBJ2-5; 7 nucleotides match TRBD1. V dropped 0 bases and J dropped 4; count of bases not matched to a gene: 6. This CDR3 has 15 amino acids. CDR1 is SGDLS and CDR2 is YYNGEE in the germline V gene. The CDR3 coding sequence is TGTGCCAGCAGCGTAGCTAAGGGGGCCGGAGAGACCCAGTACTTC. Amino acids: CASSVAKGAGETQYF.

This clone appeared a single time. The CDR3 region is CATSDRGQGDTGELFF. CDR3 DNA sequence: TGTGCCACCAGTGACCGGGGACAGGGGGACACCGGGGAGCTGTTTTTT. V usage is TRBV24-1 and J usage is TRBJ2-2; 11 nucleotides align to TRBD1. V trimming: 4 bases; J trimming: 3 bases; junction bases outside the gene matches: 3. The CDR3 spans 16 residues. Per the germline V gene, CDR1 is KGHDR and CDR2 is SFDVKD.

For the CDR3, the DNA is TGCGCCAGCAGCGTACAGGGGACTAGCACAGATACGCAGTATTTT. Its protein is CASSVQGTSTDTQYF. The chain joins TRBV10-2 to TRBJ2-3; tentative D call: TRBD1 (7 bases). Germline V gives CDR1 WSHSY, CDR2 SAAADI. V was clipped by 6 bases and J by 0 bases, with 13 bases between them. This CDR3 is built from 15 residues.

J is TRBJ2-7 and V is TRBV18; D unresolved. The germline gives CDR1 KGHSH, CDR2 LQKENI. The CDR3 is 15 residues long. V was clipped by 3 bases and J by 2 bases, with 14 bases between them. Here the CDR3 DNA reads TGTGCCAGCTCACCGATCGTAACGGTCCCCTACGAGCAGTACTTC. It is translated as CASSPIVTVPYEQYF.

The rearrangement joins TRBV6-5 to TRBJ2-1; D ambiguous. This CDR3 contains 12 residues. V was clipped by 6 bases and J by 0 bases, with 3 bases between them. Germline CDR1 and CDR2: MNHEY and SVGAGI. CDR3 loop: CASRHSYNEQFF. In DNA, the CDR3 is TGTGCCAGCAGACACTCCTACAATGAGCAGTTCTTC.

The chain combines TRBV27 with TRBJ1-1; 7 bases agree with TRBD1. This CDR3 is 13 amino acids long. CDR1 and CDR2 (germline): MNHEY, SMNVEV (reference sequence). Trimming at V came to 7 bases and at J to 5 bases, leaving 7 bases not matched to a gene. CDR3 bases: TGTGCCAGCACCCCGACAGGGAGGACTGAAGCTTTCTTT. It codes for CASTPTGRTEAFF.

V gene TRBV7-9 combines with J gene TRBJ2-2, with D tentatively TRBD1 (6 bases). The germline V gene has CDR1 SEHNR and CDR2 FQNEAQ (reference sequence). The V gene lost 5 bases and the J gene lost 0 bases, with 16 bases spanning the gap. This CDR3 has 17 amino acids. Written as DNA, the CDR3 is TGTGCCAGCAGCCTAAGGGGACGGACAGCGAACACCGGGGAGCTGTTTTTT. Translating gives CASSLRGRTANTGELFF.

The chain uses TRBV28 and TRBJ2-7, with 12 bases identical to TRBD1. From germline, CDR1 is MDHEN and CDR2 SYDVKM. J was trimmed by 7 bases and V by 8 bases; bases with no gene match: 18. The CDR3 runs to 17 residues. CDR3 region: CASGLTGPGQGASEQYF. In DNA form, the CDR3 reads TGTGCCAGCGGGCTGACGGGCCCGGGACAGGGGGCGAGTGAGCAGTACTTC.

The genes are TRBV29-1 and TRBJ1-2; D may be TRBD1 (5 bases). The CDR3 contains 12 residues. Trimming cost V 7 bases and J 3 bases, with 12 bases left between them. Germline loops: CDR1 SQVTM, CDR2 ANQGSEA. DNA for the CDR3: TGCAGCGGCCTAACAGGTTACTATGGCTACACCTTC. This translates into CSGLTGYYGYTF. Full variable domain (outside the CDR3, taken from reference TRBV29-1 and TRBJ1-2): SAVISQKPSRDICQRGTSLTIQCQVDSQVTMMFWYRQQPGQSLTLIATANQGSEATYESGFVIDKFPISRPNLTFSTLTVSNMSPEDSSIYLCSGLTGYYGYTFGSGTRLTVV.

This clone was seen more than once but under ten times. The chain combines TRBV19 with TRBJ2-3; 9 bases fit TRBD2. J was trimmed by 2 bases and V by 5 bases; bases with no gene match: 5. This CDR3 is 15 amino acids long. In germline, CDR1 is LNHDA, CDR2 SQIVND (reference sequence). CDR3 bases: TGTGCCAGTAGTCCACTAGCGGGCAACACAGATACGCAGTATTTT. It translates to CASSPLAGNTDTQYF.

The chain is built from TRBV5-1 and TRBJ2-1, with D maybe TRBD2 (5 bases). The CDR3 extends over 15 amino acids. Germline V lookup: CDR1 SGHRS, CDR2 YFSETQ. Trimming cost V 3 bases and J 0 bases, with 10 bases left between them. The CDR3 nucleotides read TGCGCCAGCAGCTCGGGGTCCTTCTCCTACAATGAGCAGTTCTTC. It encodes CASSSGSFSYNEQFF.

This chain joins TRBV5-1 and TRBJ1-4; D ambiguous. V lost 0 bases to trimming and J lost 4 bases, with 10 bases between them. Germline CDR1 SGHRS, CDR2 YFSETQ. The CDR3 extends over 15 amino acids. The CDR3 spells CASSLGPGLNEKLFF. For the CDR3, the DNA is TGCGCCAGCAGCTTGGGCCCAGGACTTAATGAAAAACTGTTTTTT.

The chain couples TRBV3-1 (or the pseudogene TRBV3-2) to TRBJ2-3, with 7 bases identical to TRBD2. The germline V gene has CDR1 LGHDT and CDR2 YNNKEL (reference sequence). The CDR3 consists of 13 residues. V shed 11 bases, J shed 0 bases, and the junction held 5 bases outside the gene matches. The CDR3 loop is CAASGSSTDTQYF. The CDR3 coding sequence is TGTGCCGCTAGCGGTTCTAGCACAGATACGCAGTATTTT.

This sequence joins TRBV14 and TRBJ1-3, with D unclear. The germline gives CDR1 SGHDN, CDR2 FVKESK. The CDR3 has 13 amino acids. Trimming shortened V by 4 bases and J by 6 bases, and 10 bases separated the two germline ends. In DNA, the CDR3 is TGTGCCAGCAGCCTCGCAGATTTAAACACCATATATTTT. Protein product: CASSLADLNTIYF.

This sequence joins TRBV18 and TRBJ2-1; TRBD1 matches at 8 bases. This CDR3 is 18 amino acids long. V dropped 3 bases and J dropped 4; count of bases not matched to a gene: 14. Germline-derived CDR1 and CDR2 are KGHSH and LQKENI. CDR3 protein: CASSPLSISGQGYNEQFF. DNA of the CDR3: TGTGCCAGCTCACCGCTGTCGATTTCCGGACAGGGATACAATGAGCAGTTCTTC.

The chain employs TRBV12-3 or TRBV12-4 and TRBJ1-1, with TRBD1 identical over 8 bases. The CDR3 is 13 amino acids. After removal of 5 bases from V and 11 bases from J, the junction contained 10 bases not matched to a gene. The CDR3 region has the DNA TGTGCCAGCAGTCTATCAGGGGGCCGAAAGGCTTTCTTT. Translation gives CASSLSGGRKAFF.

This chain connects TRBV2 to TRBJ2-6; 9 nucleotides match TRBD1. CDR3 length: 19 amino acids. Germline assignment: CDR1 SNHLY and CDR2 FYNNEI. J lost 0 bases, V lost 3 bases, and 9 bases had no gene match. CDR3 amino acids: CASSEGTDRGPSGANVLTF. Here the CDR3 DNA reads TGTGCCAGCAGTGAGGGGACGGACAGGGGACCCTCTGGGGCCAACGTCCTGACTTTC.

The J gene is TRBJ1-6, the V gene TRBV6-5; 7 bases agree with TRBD1. Germline CDR1 and CDR2: MNHEY and SVGAGI. V lost 7 bases and J lost 4; bases outside the gene matches: 7. The CDR3 extends over 15 amino acids. The CDR3 sequence is CASNPLGQYNSPLHF. The CDR3 nucleotides are TGTGCCAGCAACCCATTGGGACAGTATAATTCACCCCTCCACTTT.